This T cell receptor beta chain was sequenced for a study of CD8+ T cells in alopecia areata. Across the whole study: Treated patients were given 5 to 10 mg oral tofacitinib twice daily.

Study-level results: Affected lesional scalp, above all in alopecia totalis/universalis, was more clonal than normal scalp.

RNA extraction was followed by reverse transcription into cDNA, which acted as the sequencing template. Assay: immunoSEQ multiplex PCR; the TCRdb copy retains only in-frame clones and omits some. Here the sample spans approximately 150,000 clones, roughly 50% being singletons. The V gene lost 5 bases and the J gene lost 2 bases, with 12 bases spanning the gap. There are 14 residues in the CDR3. The V gene's germline CDR1 is SGHAT and CDR2 FQDESV (reference sequence). To note about this clone: Its antigen is unknown.

Input material: CD4+ T cells sorted from blood. The chain has TRBV11-1 and TRBJ1-2; D possibly corresponds to TRBD1 (5 bases). This receptor was obtained from a human donor with alopecia areata. The CDR3 loop reads CASSPLGLNYGYTF. The CDR3 nucleotides are TGTGCCAGCAGCCCCCTGGGACTCAACTATGGCTACACCTTC.